This entry lists 12 T cell receptor beta chains sequenced from one sample in a study of Graves' ophthalmopathy and Graves' hyperthyroidism. Beta-chain TCR CDR3 regions were amplified from RNA transcripts. A first-round RT-PCR used HTBI primers, followed by a second-round multiplex PCR. TCRdb processed the multiplex PCR reads anew with MiXCR; each CDR3 protein has one entry. This sample has hundreds of thousands of distinct CDR3 sequences, with about 41% found just once. The sequencing input was peripheral blood. The receptors were sampled from an adult man with Graves' ophthalmopathy.

This clonotype was recorded at least ten times. This chain connects TRBV15 to TRBJ2-2; the match to TRBD1 covers 10 bases. Germline V CDR1 and CDR2: LNHNV, YYDKDF (reference sequence). The CDR3 is 15 amino acids. Trimming removed 8 bases from V and 6 bases from J; junction bases left unmatched: 9. CDR3 in amino acids: CATSIDRGLPGELFF. In DNA form, the CDR3 reads TGTGCCACCTCCATCGACAGGGGGCTCCCCGGGGAGCTGTTTTTT.

The chain couples TRBV7-9 to TRBJ2-7; D possibly corresponds to TRBD2 (6 bases). The CDR3 totals 14 residues. The germline V and J ends were trimmed by 3 bases and 7 bases, with 16 bases remaining between them. Germline lookup yields CDR1 SEHNR and CDR2 FQNEAQ (reference sequence). The CDR3 reads CASSLGTPCLEQYF. CDR3 in DNA: TGTGCCAGCAGCTTGGGGACTCCCTGTCTAGAGCAGTACTTC.

This clonotype has just a few counts. The chain employs TRBV12-3 or TRBV12-4 and TRBJ1-1; 7 bases match TRBD1. J was trimmed by 4 bases and V by 7 bases; bases with no gene match: 12. The CDR3 has 15 amino acids. The CDR3, as DNA: TGTGCCAGCACCCCCACTCGACAGGGCCGCACTGAAGCTTTCTTT. The encoded protein is CASTPTRQGRTEAFF.

This clonotype was detected many times. This chain uses TRBV29-1 with TRBJ2-3, with unresolved D. The germline V gene has CDR1 SQVTM and CDR2 ANQGSEA. The CDR3 runs to 12 residues. With 3 bases removed from V and 0 bases from J, the gap between germline ends came to 4 bases. The CDR3 DNA is TGCAGCGTTGAGGGCAGCACAGATACGCAGTATTTT. Amino acids: CSVEGSTDTQYF.

This clonotype was detected only once. The chain is built from TRBV25-1 and TRBJ2-6; D unclear. The CDR3 length is 17 residues. Trimming stripped 6 bases from V and 6 bases from J, with 21 bases between. Germline V gene lookup returns CDR1 MGHDK and CDR2 SYGVNS. In DNA, the CDR3 is TGTGCCAGCAGCCCACCCACCCGAACCGCTTCGGCCAACGTCCTGACTTTC. It codes for CASSPPTRTASANVLTF.

With regard to this clonotype: This may stem from a read error, because a much larger clone lies one nucleotide away. This rearrangement joins TRBV7-3 to TRBJ1-4, with TRBD1 matching 8 bases. Per the germline V gene, CDR1 is SGHTA and CDR2 is FQGTGA. CDR3 length: 14 amino acids. The CDR3 loop is CAGSLRGQVEKLFF. The CDR3 nucleotides read TGTGCCGGCAGCTTACGGGGACAGGTTGAAAAACTGTTTTTT.

This clonotype has a count of ten or more. The chain combines TRBV6-6 with TRBJ1-1; D may be TRBD1 (5 bases). CDR1 MNHNY and CDR2 SVGAGI come from the germline V gene (reference sequence). The CDR3 covers 14 residues. The V end was cut by 2 bases, the J end by 1 base, with 8 bases between. Written as DNA, the CDR3 is TGTGCCAGCAGTTACCCCCAGGGGAACACTGAAGCTTTCTTT. Amino acids: CASSYPQGNTEAFF.

A word on this clonotype: Just one base apart from a much larger clone, this may be a read error. The chain has TRBV7-6 and TRBJ2-5; no reliable D call. The CDR3 is 15 residues long. Germline V gives CDR1 SGHVS, CDR2 FNYEAQ. The CDR3 nucleotides read TGCGCCAGCAGCCAAGATTCGGCAGTCCAAGAGACCCAGTGCTTC. It encodes CASSQDSAVQETQCF.

On this clonotype: A much bigger clone sits one base away, suggesting this may be a read error. The chain links TRBV7-6 to TRBJ2-3; no reliable D call. This CDR3 is built from 13 residues. Looked up from germline, CDR1 is SGHVS and CDR2 is FNYEAQ. The CDR3 nucleotides read TGTACCAGCAGCTTCCGAAACACAGATACGCAGTATTTT. It yields the protein CTSSFRNTDTQYF.

About this clonotype itself: The final CDR3 position lacks the conserved phenylalanine or tryptophan, pointing to a likely read error. The chain couples TRBV5-5 to TRBJ2-5; 8 nucleotides match TRBD2. This CDR3 region has 19 residues. From germline, CDR1 is SGHKS and CDR2 YYEKEE (reference sequence). V shed 2 bases, J shed 2 bases, and the junction held 17 bases outside the gene matches. CDR3 nucleotide sequence: TGTGCCAGCAGCTTAGTTATCTTCCGCGGGGCGGGGGGACAAGAGACCCAGTACGTC. Protein product: CASSLVIFRGAGGQETQYV.

The chain joins TRBV20-1 to TRBJ1-3; D gene uncertain. The CDR3 sequence is 12 residues long. Germline V gene lookup returns CDR1 DFQATT and CDR2 SNEGSKA (reference sequence). Trimming removed 5 bases from V and 4 bases from J, with 9 bases in between. CDR3 sequence: CSAPWEGNTIYF. The CDR3 DNA reads as TGCAGTGCTCCCTGGGAGGGAAACACCATATATTTT.

The chain is built from TRBV24-1 and TRBJ2-6; the D gene is possibly TRBD2 (6 bases). The CDR3 spans 15 residues. Germline CDR1 reads KGHDR; CDR2 reads SFDVKD. With 11 bases removed from V and 2 bases from J, the gap between germline ends came to 15 bases. The CDR3 nucleotides read TGTGCCATCAGCGTGGGACTCACTGGGGCCAACGTCCTGACTTTC. Its protein is CAISVGLTGANVLTF.